This TCR beta chain was profiled in a study of cytomegalovirus exposure and HLA in healthy donors. Sequenced by immunoSEQ multiplex PCR; TCRdb stores in-frame clones only, minus some. The table has about 160,000 clones, 86% seen once. Germline V gene sequence: CDR1 SGHTS, CDR2 YDEGEE. Trimming shortened V by 5 bases and J by 6 bases, and 21 bases separated the two germline ends. The CDR3 loop spans 15 amino acids. The chain employs TRBV5-8 and TRBJ2-7; D possibly corresponds to TRBD2 (5 bases). The sequenced sample consisted of PBMCs. The clonotype comes from a woman aged 30 to 39 in good health and CMV-seronegative. The CDR3 reads CASRERGLMFPEQYF. For the CDR3, the DNA is TGTGCCAGCAGGGAGAGAGGACTCATGTTCCCCGAGCAGTACTTC.